Listed here is a single T cell receptor (beta chain). The antigen remains unidentified. Treatment here: approximately nine-day PBMC culture with coronavirus spike peptide pools or control peptides (ViraFEST assay). This sample stems from a study of vaccination and CD4 T cells after COVID-19. Across the whole study: Samples were taken after vaccination, a median of roughly 72 days after dose two, with a range of 14 to 241.

An Oncomine TCR Beta short-read assay was used to sequence the DNA from cultured CD4+ T cells. Cultured CD4+ T cells were the source of extracted genomic DNA. TCRdb itself ran the PCR reads through MiXCR, one entry per CDR3 protein. The profile shows some 13,000 distinct CDR3 sequences, around two fifths of them singletons. Regarding the study as a whole: There was no significant change from 21 to 38 median reactive clonotypes.

The sample comprised CD4+ T cells from blood, cultured in vitro. The receptor's source is a human donor who had recovered from COVID-19.

CDR3 loop: CSARYIGSPKNNEQFF. DNA for the CDR3: TGCAGTGCTAGATATATTGGTAGCCCCAAGAACAATGAGCAGTTCTTC. The chain employs TRBV20-1 and TRBJ2-1; D is undetermined. Germline V gene data show CDR1 as DFQATT and CDR2 as SNEGSKA (reference sequence). With 2 bases removed from V and 5 bases from J, the gap between germline ends came to 19 bases. CDR3 size: 16 residues.